This note documents a single TCR beta chain sequence. The sample originates from a study of blood T cell repertoires in COVID-19. For the study at large: Sources were T cells, B-cell-depleted T cells, or PBMCs; the material itself was cDNA or gDNA.

The CDR3 loop spans 15 amino acids. Germline CDR1 reads LNHDA; CDR2 reads SQIVND (reference sequence). J lost 2 bases, V lost 1 base, and 5 bases had no gene match. The protocol was immunoSEQ multiplex PCR, while the TCRdb copy is restricted to in-frame clones and leaves out a portion. The table has about 180,000 clones, roughly 86% seen once. V is TRBV19 and J is TRBJ2-7, with TRBD1 matching 7 bases. The specimen was peripheral blood. The TCR was taken from a woman in her thirties with active or convalescent COVID-19. Here the CDR3 DNA reads TGTGCCAGTAGTATAGCCGGGACAGAAGCCTACGAGCAGTACTTC. Its translation: CASSIAGTEAYEQYF.